The 23 T cell receptor beta chains presented below share a single source sample, sequenced in a study of blood T cell repertoires in COVID-19. TCRdb keeps only in-frame clones here, not all; method: immunoSEQ multiplex PCR. The data contain about 140,000 clones, 80% to 85% of them singletons. The sample taken for sequencing was peripheral blood. All receptors come from a woman between 55 and 75 years old with active or convalescent COVID-19.

The sample holds a few counts of this clone. V usage is TRBV7-8 and J usage is TRBJ1-3; unclear D gene. The CDR3 has 17 residues. Looked up from germline, CDR1 is SGHVS and CDR2 is FQNEAQ. V lost 5 bases, J lost 0 bases, and 17 bases lay in between. CDR3 residues: CASSPRFLELSGNTIYF. In DNA form, the CDR3 reads TGTGCCAGCAGCCCTAGGTTTTTAGAGCTCTCTGGAAACACCATATATTTT. Full variable domain (missing parts from reference TRBV7-8 and TRBJ1-3): GAGVSQSPRYKVAKRGQDVALRCDPISGHVSLFWYQQALGQGPEFLTYFQNEAQLDKSGLPSDRFFAERPEGSVSTLKIQRTQQEDSAVYLCASSPRFLELSGNTIYFGEGSWLTVV.

The chain employs TRBV6-6 and TRBJ1-1; 9 nucleotides align to TRBD1. Germline trimming cut 2 bases from V and 1 base from J; bases unmatched to any gene: 2. The germline V gene encodes CDR1 MNHNY and CDR2 SVGAGI (reference sequence). CDR3 size: 15 residues. CDR3 sequence reads: CASSYTQGANTEAFF. The CDR3 nucleotides read TGTGCCAGCAGTTACACACAGGGGGCGAACACTGAAGCTTTCTTT.

This chain links TRBV2 with TRBJ1-1, with 9 nucleotides matching TRBD1. The germline gives CDR1 SNHLY, CDR2 FYNNEI. The CDR3 length is 17 residues. V was clipped by 4 bases and J by 0 bases; unmatched bases: 9. The CDR3 is CASSVPGQGSLNTEAFF. The CDR3 bases are TGTGCCAGCAGTGTCCCGGGACAGGGTAGTTTGAACACTGAAGCTTTCTTT.

J is TRBJ2-7 and V is TRBV28; 9 nucleotides match TRBD2. J gave up 0 bases and V 6 bases, and 6 bases lay outside the gene matches. The CDR3 loop spans 15 amino acids. Looked up from germline, CDR1 is MDHEN and CDR2 is SYDVKM. CDR3 loop: CASRFRTSVSYEQYF. Here the CDR3 DNA reads TGTGCCAGCAGATTCCGGACTAGCGTCTCCTACGAGCAGTACTTC.

The genes are TRBV5-1 and TRBJ1-4, with D possibly matching TRBD1 (5 bases). With 3 bases removed from V and 8 bases from J, the gap between germline ends came to 23 bases. The CDR3 contains 17 residues. Looked up from germline, CDR1 is SGHRS and CDR2 is YFSETQ. CDR3 nucleotide sequence: TGCGCCAGCAGCTACACGATAGGGACTCAAACTGGGGAAAAACTGTTTTTT. This codes for CASSYTIGTQTGEKLFF.

The chain joins TRBV9 to TRBJ1-1, with TRBD1 matching 8 bases. The CDR3 sequence is 17 residues long. Germline V lookup: CDR1 SGDLS, CDR2 YYNGEE. Trimming took 3 bases from V and 0 from J; bases not matched to a gene: 10. The CDR3, as DNA: TGTGCCAGCAGCGAGGGGACAGGCTGGAACATGAACACTGAAGCTTTCTTT. Its translation is CASSEGTGWNMNTEAFF.

J is TRBJ1-5 and V is TRBV9; 7 nucleotides match TRBD1. Germline trimming cut 0 bases from V and 3 bases from J; bases unmatched to any gene: 3. Germline V gives CDR1 SGDLS, CDR2 YYNGEE. The CDR3 has 15 amino acids. The CDR3 loop is CASSVGQGANQPQHF. The DNA of the CDR3 is TGTGCCAGCAGCGTAGGACAGGGCGCCAATCAGCCCCAGCATTTT. The entire variable domain, with the rest obtained from reference TRBV9 and TRBJ1-5, is as follows: DSGVTQTPKHLITATGQRVTLRCSPRSGDLSVYWYQQSLDQGLQFLIQYYNGEERAKGNILERFSAQQFPDLHSELNLSSLELGDSALYFCASSVGQGANQPQHFGDGTRLSIL.

CDR3 residues: CASTEGNTDTQYF. The CDR3 coding sequence is TGCGCCAGCACCGAGGGCAACACAGATACGCAGTATTTT. This chain joins TRBV5-1 and TRBJ2-3; a possible D gene is TRBD2 (5 bases). Per germline, CDR1 SGHRS and CDR2 YFSETQ. Trimming stripped 6 bases from V and 2 bases from J, with 10 bases between. The CDR3 is 13 amino acids.

This clone was counted only a few times. The rearrangement joins TRBV28 to TRBJ1-4; D is perhaps TRBD1 (5 bases). Germline values: CDR1 MDHEN, CDR2 SYDVKM. This CDR3 comprises 15 residues. V was trimmed by 6 bases and J by 10 bases, leaving 21 bases between them. The CDR3 DNA is TGTGCCAGCAGGAACATAAGGGAGGTCGGGGGAAAACTGTTTTTT. Translated: CASRNIREVGGKLFF.

The rearrangement uses TRBV27 and TRBJ2-4; 10 nucleotides line up with TRBD1. The germline CDR1 and CDR2 sequences are MNHEY and SMNVEV (reference sequence). V lost 3 bases and J lost 1; bases outside the gene matches: 9. This CDR3 is built from 18 residues. The CDR3 is CASSLDSRGQGAKNIQYF. Written as DNA, the CDR3 is TGTGCCAGCAGTTTGGATTCGCGGGGACAGGGGGCCAAAAACATTCAGTACTTC.

This chain's CDR3 is CASSFDAGTLSPLHF. CDR3 coding DNA: TGTGCCAGCAGTTTCGATGCAGGGACTCTTTCACCCCTCCACTTT. This chain connects TRBV27 to TRBJ1-6, with D possibly TRBD1 on 5 matching bases. Trimming stripped 3 bases from V and 9 bases from J, with 15 bases between. This CDR3 has 15 residues. The germline V gene encodes CDR1 MNHEY and CDR2 SMNVEV (reference sequence).

The rearrangement joins TRBV11-2 to TRBJ1-1; tentatively, D is TRBD1 (6 bases). With 0 bases removed from V and 2 bases from J, the gap between germline ends came to 10 bases. This CDR3 is built from 15 residues. Germline V lookup: CDR1 SGHAT, CDR2 FQNNGV. This CDR3 is CASSLDAGANTEAFF. CDR3 DNA: TGTGCCAGCAGCTTAGACGCAGGGGCCAACACTGAAGCTTTCTTT.

The chain is built from TRBV7-8 and TRBJ2-5; maybe TRBD2 (5 bases). Germline lookup yields CDR1 SGHVS and CDR2 FQNEAQ. The CDR3 spans 14 residues. Trimming pared 6 bases from V and 0 bases from J, leaving 11 bases between. CDR3 protein: CASREDPYQETQYF. As DNA, the CDR3 is TGTGCCAGCAGGGAGGACCCGTACCAAGAGACCCAGTACTTC.

This clone has only a few counts. The genes are TRBV19 and TRBJ1-2; no clear D gene. V was clipped by 5 bases and J by 3 bases, with 13 bases between them. Germline V CDR1 and CDR2: LNHDA, SQIVND (reference sequence). CDR3 length: 14 residues. The CDR3 protein is CASSAFGGDYGYTF. The DNA for the CDR3 is TGTGCCAGTAGTGCATTTGGCGGGGACTATGGCTACACCTTC.

The gene calls are TRBV5-4 and TRBJ2-1; the D gene is possibly TRBD2 (5 bases). The V end lost 2 bases, the J end lost 4 bases, and 10 bases lay between the germline ends. This CDR3 is built from 14 residues. Germline V gene data show CDR1 as SGHNT and CDR2 as YYREEE (reference sequence). CDR3 loop: CASSLTRTYNEQFF. The CDR3 DNA reads as TGTGCCAGCAGCTTAACTAGAACATACAATGAGCAGTTCTTC.

The chain joins TRBV15 to TRBJ1-5; D gene uncertain. V was pared by 11 bases and J by 5 bases, with 16 bases between. Germline CDR1 is LNHNV and CDR2 is YYDKDF (reference sequence). The CDR3 loop spans 13 amino acids. Here the CDR3 reads CAPVQTLDQPQHF. CDR3 bases: TGTGCCCCGGTACAGACGCTTGATCAGCCCCAGCATTTT.

This chain links TRBV9 with TRBJ2-7; TRBD1 matches 8 bases. The CDR3 totals 14 residues. J gave up 3 bases and V 0 bases, and 2 bases lay outside the gene matches. Germline V gene sequence: CDR1 SGDLS, CDR2 YYNGEE. The CDR3 bases are TGTGCCAGCAGCGTAGCAGGGACAGGCTACGAGCAGTACTTC. Its protein is CASSVAGTGYEQYF.

This chain's CDR3 is CASSWDRGSYEQYF. CDR3 coding DNA: TGTGCCAGCAGCTGGGACAGGGGGTCCTACGAGCAGTACTTC. The chain is built from TRBV7-2 and TRBJ2-7, with 11 bases matching TRBD1. V gave up 4 bases and J gave up 1 base; unmatched junction bases: 0. The CDR3 is 14 amino acids. Germline values: CDR1 SGHTA, CDR2 FQGNSA.

The V gene is TRBV3-1 (or the pseudogene TRBV3-2), the J gene TRBJ1-2; 7 nucleotides line up with TRBD1. Germline values: CDR1 LGHDT, CDR2 YNNKEL (reference sequence). This CDR3 region has 15 residues. V lost 4 bases to trimming and J lost 6 bases; unmatched junction nucleotides: 11. The CDR3 coding sequence is TGTGCCAGCAGCCGACAGACAGGGATGGCTGATGGCTACACCTTC. Amino acid sequence: CASSRQTGMADGYTF.

V is TRBV10-2 and J is TRBJ2-1; the match to TRBD2 covers 9 bases. From germline, CDR1 is WSHSY and CDR2 SAAADI. V lost 4 bases to trimming and J lost 0 bases; unmatched junction nucleotides: 4. CDR3 length: 16 amino acids. The CDR3 bases are TGCGCCAGCAGTGTAACTAGCGGGTCCTCCTACAATGAGCAGTTCTTC. It translates to CASSVTSGSSYNEQFF.

The V and J genes are TRBV5-1 and TRBJ2-1; D call uncertain. V gave up 0 bases and J gave up 6 bases, with 7 bases separating them. The CDR3 sequence is 13 residues long. The V gene's germline CDR1 is SGHRS and CDR2 YFSETQ. CDR3: CASSLALANEQFF. The CDR3 DNA reads as TGCGCCAGCAGCTTGGCTCTGGCCAATGAGCAGTTCTTC.

The V call is TRBV24-1, the J call TRBJ2-5, with 10 nucleotides matching TRBD2. CDR1 KGHDR and CDR2 SFDVKD come from the germline V gene. This CDR3 has 16 residues. The V segment lost 5 bases and the J segment 1 base; nucleotides outside the gene matches: 6. The CDR3 nucleotides read TGTGCCACCAGTGTTAGCGGGGGGTCCTTCCAAGAGACCCAGTACTTC. Residues: CATSVSGGSFQETQYF.

This rearrangement joins TRBV19 to TRBJ2-7, with D possibly TRBD2 on 6 matching bases. V lost 5 bases to trimming and J lost 2 bases, with 13 bases between them. CDR1 LNHDA and CDR2 SQIVND come from the germline V gene (reference sequence). The CDR3 contains 14 residues. The DNA for the CDR3 is TGTGCCAGTAGTGTACTAGCTGCCGCCTACGAGCAGTACTTC. This codes for CASSVLAAAYEQYF. The full variable domain, in which reference TRBV19 and TRBJ2-7 provide the parts outside the CDR3, is DGGITQSPKYLFRKEGQNVTLSCEQNLNHDAMYWYRQDPGQGLRLIYYSQIVNDFQKGDIAEGYSVSREKKESFPLTVTSAQKNPTAFYLCASSVLAAAYEQYFGPGTRLTVT.